This T cell receptor (beta chain) was captured in a study of blood T cell repertoires in COVID-19. Across the study: Nucleic acid was either cDNA or gDNA, and it came from T cells, B-cell-depleted T cells, or PBMCs.

This CDR3 region has 13 residues. J gave up 8 bases and V 6 bases, and 6 bases lay outside the gene matches. Germline V gene lookup returns CDR1 SNHLY and CDR2 FYNNEI. This clone has only one observation. Profiling relied on immunoSEQ multiplex PCR, and the TCRdb table lists in-frame clones only, not all of them. The data show around 220,000 clones, with about 84% seen just once and approximately 8% held by the top ten. The chain has TRBV2 and TRBJ1-2; 10 bases are a match to TRBD1. This sequence was found in a woman at least 80 years old with COVID-19, enrolled during active disease. Sample: peripheral blood. The CDR3 DNA sequence: TGTGCCAGCAGCCCAGGGACAGGGGTAGGCTACACCTTC. This sequence encodes CASSPGTGVGYTF.